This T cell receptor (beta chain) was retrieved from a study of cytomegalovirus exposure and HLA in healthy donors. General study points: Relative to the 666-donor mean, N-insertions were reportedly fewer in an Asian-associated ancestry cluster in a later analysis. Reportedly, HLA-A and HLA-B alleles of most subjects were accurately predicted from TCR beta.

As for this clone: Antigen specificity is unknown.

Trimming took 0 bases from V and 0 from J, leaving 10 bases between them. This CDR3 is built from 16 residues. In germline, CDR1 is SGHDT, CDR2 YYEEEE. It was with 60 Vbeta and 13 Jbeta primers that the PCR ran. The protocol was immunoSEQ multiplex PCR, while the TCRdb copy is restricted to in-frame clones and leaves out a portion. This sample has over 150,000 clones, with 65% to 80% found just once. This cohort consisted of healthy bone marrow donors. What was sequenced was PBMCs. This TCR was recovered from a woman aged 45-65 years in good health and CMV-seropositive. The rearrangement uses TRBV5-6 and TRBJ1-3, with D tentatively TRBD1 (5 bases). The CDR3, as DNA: TGTGCCAGCAGCTTGGTCGGGGGAGACTCTGGAAACACCATATATTTT. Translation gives CASSLVGGDSGNTIYF.